The clone carrying this TCR beta chain was observed a handful of times. Its matching antigen is unknown. TCRdb ran MiXCR on the 5' RACE reads and lists one entry per CDR3 protein. The sample consists of about 170,000 distinct CDR3 sequences, about 17% of them appearing once. The data are from a study of CD8 T cells in ankylosing spondylitis. The study's findings and limits: Clones that were linked to disease were CD8+ and were relatively rare in peripheral blood.

The CDR3 spans 15 residues. Germline CDR1 is DFQATT and CDR2 is SNEGSKA (reference sequence). After removal of 6 bases from V and 8 bases from J, the junction contained 13 bases not matched to a gene. The clonotype was recovered from a male donor with ankylosing spondylitis or in good health (not recorded which). The V call is TRBV20-1, the J call TRBJ1-6, with 7 nucleotides matching TRBD1. Material for sequencing was blood, either unsorted or a sorted T cell fraction (not recorded which). As DNA, the CDR3 is TGCAGTGCAAAAACCGGGACAGAGCTCTATTCACCCCTCCACTTT. It yields the protein CSAKTGTELYSPLHF.